Presented here are 17 T cell receptor beta chains from one specimen sequenced in a study of cytomegalovirus exposure and HLA in healthy donors. 60 Vbeta and 13 Jbeta primers were used in PCR. The assay was immunoSEQ multiplex PCR, and TCRdb's table has in-frame clones only and misses some. The table has about 220,000 clones, roughly 84% seen once. The sequencing input was PBMCs. These TCRs come from a boy younger than 10 in good health and CMV-seronegative.

The CDR3 reads CASSFRGTEAFF. Here the CDR3 DNA reads TGTGCCAGCAGTTTCAGGGGCACTGAAGCTTTCTTT. V is TRBV27 and J is TRBJ1-1; D possibly corresponds to TRBD1 (6 bases). CDR1 and CDR2 (germline): MNHEY, SMNVEV (reference sequence). This CDR3 has 12 amino acids. Trimming removed 3 bases from V and 4 bases from J, with 6 bases in between.

The chain couples TRBV19 to TRBJ2-7; 12 positions match TRBD2. This CDR3 contains 15 residues. Germline V gives CDR1 LNHDA, CDR2 SQIVND (reference sequence). V lost 3 bases to trimming and J lost 5 bases; unmatched junction nucleotides: 5. The CDR3 here is CASSMTSGSNHEQYF. CDR3 DNA sequence: TGTGCCAGTAGTATGACTAGCGGGAGTAACCACGAGCAGTACTTC.

Details on this clone: This CDR3 is also generated by other DNA sequences in the sample. This chain connects TRBV27 to TRBJ2-1; possibly TRBD2 for D (6 bases). V gave up 4 bases and J gave up 4 bases, with 8 bases separating them. Germline V lookup: CDR1 MNHEY, CDR2 SMNVEV (reference sequence). This CDR3 has 13 amino acids. The CDR3 bases are TGTGCCAGCAGTTCGGGACTTTACAATGAGCAGTTCTTC. This codes for CASSSGLYNEQFF.

On this clone: Other nucleotide sequences in the sample specify the same CDR3. This sequence joins TRBV27 and TRBJ2-7; 8 nucleotides agree with TRBD1. The V segment lost 3 bases and the J segment 4 bases; nucleotides outside the gene matches: 5. Per the germline V gene, CDR1 is MNHEY and CDR2 is SMNVEV (reference sequence). This CDR3 has 14 amino acids. The CDR3 loop reads CASSLGDRGYEQYF. In DNA form, the CDR3 reads TGTGCCAGCAGTTTGGGTGACAGGGGTTACGAGCAGTACTTC.

In DNA, the CDR3 is TGTGCCAGCAGCCAGAATAGACTAGCGGTCTACGAGCAGTACTTC. This encodes CASSQNRLAVYEQYF. The chain carries TRBV4-2 and TRBJ2-5, with TRBD2 matching 9 bases. TRBJ2-7 matches the DNA end more closely, so the J call is doubtful. Looked up from germline, CDR1 is LGHNA and CDR2 is YNFKEQ. The CDR3 extends over 15 amino acids.

This clone was detected only once. The chain has TRBV7-9 and TRBJ2-3, with TRBD2 identical over 10 bases. The CDR3 contains 17 residues. The germline CDR1 and CDR2 sequences are SEHNR and FQNEAQ (reference sequence). The junction had 8 bases not matched to a gene; V was cut back by 3 bases and J by 2 bases. The CDR3 DNA follows: TGTGCCAGCAGCTTCCTGACTAGCGGGTCGGACACAGATACGCAGTATTTT. It codes for CASSFLTSGSDTDTQYF.

This clone appeared a single time. The chain recombines TRBV5-4 with TRBJ2-3; no clear D. CDR1 and CDR2 from the germline V gene are SGHNT and YYREEE (reference sequence). This CDR3 has 14 amino acids. Trimming pared 1 base from V and 4 bases from J, leaving 10 bases between. The CDR3 nucleotides are TGTGCCAGCAGCTTGACTATGGGTCCAGATACGCAGTATTTT. Amino acid sequence: CASSLTMGPDTQYF.

V usage is TRBV11-2 and J usage is TRBJ2-1, with 11 bases that match TRBD2. Germline loops: CDR1 SGHAT, CDR2 FQNNGV. The CDR3 has 15 residues. With 4 bases clipped from V and 7 bases from J, the junction kept 6 bases outside the gene matches. The CDR3 region has the DNA TGTGCCAGCAGCTCAACTAGCGGGAGAAGTAATGAGCAGTTCTTC. Translating gives CASSSTSGRSNEQFF.

The J gene is TRBJ1-1, the V gene TRBV4-1; 8 bases map to TRBD1. V lost 0 bases, J lost 4 bases, and 4 bases stayed unmatched. The length of the CDR3 is 15 residues. CDR1 is MGHRA, CDR2 YSYEKL, per germline. The CDR3 nucleotides read TGCGCCAGCAGCCAAGAATCCAGGGGGCTCACTGAAGCTTTCTTT. It encodes CASSQESRGLTEAFF.

The chain has TRBV7-9 and TRBJ1-2; 7 bases fit TRBD1. Trimming took 3 bases from V and 6 from J; bases not matched to a gene: 7. This CDR3 contains 14 residues. The germline V gene encodes CDR1 SEHNR and CDR2 FQNEAQ (reference sequence). The CDR3 is CASSLDRRVDGYTF. Written as DNA, the CDR3 is TGTGCCAGCAGCTTGGACAGGCGGGTTGATGGCTACACCTTC.

The gene calls are TRBV15 and TRBJ2-6; possibly TRBD1 for D (6 bases). V lost 5 bases to trimming and J lost 0 bases, with 17 bases between them. CDR3 length: 18 amino acids. The germline V gene has CDR1 LNHNV and CDR2 YYDKDF (reference sequence). The CDR3 bases are TGTGCCACCAGCCCATACCGGACAGTCTTCTCTGGGGCCAACGTCCTGACTTTC. Residues: CATSPYRTVFSGANVLTF.

The chain couples TRBV5-1 to TRBJ1-2; TRBD1 might be the D (6 bases). CDR3 length: 14 residues. Per the germline V gene, CDR1 is SGHRS and CDR2 is YFSETQ. With 3 bases removed from V and 2 bases from J, the gap between germline ends came to 11 bases. The CDR3 DNA reads as TGCGCCAGCAGCTCACAGGGTCCCAACTATGGCTACACCTTC. Its protein product is CASSSQGPNYGYTF.

The chain joins TRBV6-1 to TRBJ1-2; 11 bases are a match to TRBD1. The CDR3 has 15 amino acids. V gave up 5 bases and J gave up 8 bases; unmatched junction bases: 10. Germline CDR1 is MNHNS and CDR2 is SASEGT. The CDR3 loop reads CASSSHGQGARGYTF. DNA for the CDR3: TGTGCCAGCAGTAGTCACGGACAGGGGGCGCGAGGCTACACCTTC.

The CDR3 DNA is TGTGCCATCAGGAGGGGGCCAAATGAAAAACTGTTTTTT. Translated: CAIRRGPNEKLFF. The V gene is TRBV10-3, the J gene TRBJ1-4, with TRBD1 matching 7 bases. With 6 bases clipped from V and 5 bases from J, the junction kept 3 bases outside the gene matches. Germline V gene data show CDR1 as ENHRY and CDR2 as SYGVKD. This CDR3 is 13 amino acids long.

The DNA for the CDR3 is TGTGCCAGCAGCTTAGTACCCAGCGGGGGGCTTTACAATGAGCAGTTCTTC. This gives the protein CASSLVPSGGLYNEQFF. V and J are TRBV7-6 and TRBJ2-1; 9 nucleotides agree with TRBD2. With V trimmed by 1 base and J by 4 bases, 8 bases remained unmatched. The CDR3 contains 17 residues. Germline V gives CDR1 SGHVS, CDR2 FNYEAQ.

The chain employs TRBV5-1 and TRBJ1-1, with 11 nucleotides matching TRBD1. Per the germline V gene, CDR1 is SGHRS and CDR2 is YFSETQ. CDR3 length: 18 amino acids. With 3 bases clipped from V and 4 bases from J, the junction kept 14 bases outside the gene matches. CDR3 DNA sequence: TGCGCCAGCAGCTGGGGACAGGGGGAGTCATTCGATAGCACTGAAGCTTTCTTT. Protein product: CASSWGQGESFDSTEAFF.

Only one count was recorded for this clone. The chain has TRBV6-6 and TRBJ2-5; D unresolved. Germline CDR1 reads MNHNY; CDR2 reads SVGAGI (reference sequence). V lost 0 bases and J lost 2, with 13 bases in between. CDR3 size: 16 residues. The CDR3 is CASSYSRPAEQETQYF. In DNA form, the CDR3 reads TGTGCCAGCAGTTACTCGAGGCCAGCTGAACAAGAGACCCAGTACTTC.